Below are 14 T cell receptor beta chains sequenced from a single sample in a study of PD-L1 blockade in urothelial cancer (dated by TCRdb to about 2017). Library prep was done by the immunoSEQ multiplex PCR assay. What TCRdb holds here is the immuneACCESS table cut down to in-frame rearrangements. Part of the clones is not present; checked against another copy, under half of the missing clones reflect an unresolved V gene, and the others are unexplained. This sample lists about 74,000 clones; 85% to 90% were detected once. The top ten clones comprise roughly 4.7% of the sample. According to the study, the label for this sample's time point signals: pretreatment peripheral blood. This sample comprised PBMCs, obtained around atezolizumab (anti-PD-L1) treatment. These receptor sequences come from a man in his 70s with urothelial cancer.

V usage is TRBV7-7 and J usage is TRBJ2-7; the match to TRBD1 covers 9 bases. CDR1 and CDR2 (germline): SSHAT, FNYEAQ (reference sequence). The CDR3 contains 14 residues. V gave up 4 bases and J gave up 2 bases; unmatched junction bases: 3. The CDR3 region is CASSSGQGPYEQYF. CDR3 coding DNA: TGTGCCAGCAGCTCGGGACAGGGCCCCTACGAGCAGTACTTC.

This chain links TRBV9 with TRBJ2-1, with a possible D match to TRBD2 (7 bases). V was cut by 2 bases and J by 5 bases, with 14 bases left in between. Germline V lookup: CDR1 SGDLS, CDR2 YYNGEE. This CDR3 is built from 15 residues. Here the CDR3 DNA reads TGTGCCAGCAGCGTCGCGGGGGCGCCTCACAATGAGCAGTTCTTC. It codes for CASSVAGAPHNEQFF.

This chain uses TRBV19 with TRBJ2-1, with no clear D. Germline V gene data show CDR1 as LNHDA and CDR2 as SQIVND (reference sequence). V was pared by 6 bases and J by 1 base, with 7 bases between. The CDR3 totals 13 residues. The CDR3 DNA sequence: TGTGCCAGTAGGTATAGTTCCTACAATGAGCAGTTCTTC. It yields the protein CASRYSSYNEQFF.

This rearrangement joins TRBV6-5 to TRBJ1-3, with D possibly matching TRBD1 (5 bases). In germline, CDR1 is MNHEY, CDR2 SVGAGI. This CDR3 has 15 residues. Trimming cost V 7 bases and J 0 bases, with 13 bases left between them. This CDR3 reads CASTLRGDSGNTIYF. The CDR3, as DNA: TGTGCCAGCACTCTACGGGGGGACTCTGGAAACACCATATATTTT.

The V call is TRBV27, the J call TRBJ2-7; 8 bases match TRBD1. V dropped 5 bases and J dropped 1; count of bases not matched to a gene: 7. This CDR3 region has 15 residues. Germline loops: CDR1 MNHEY, CDR2 SMNVEV (reference sequence). The CDR3 DNA is TGTGCCAGCAGTCCCACGGGACAGGTATCCTACGAGCAGTACTTC. Translated: CASSPTGQVSYEQYF.

CDR3 coding DNA: TGCGCCAGCAGCTTGGGGAGACAGGGAGACTATGGCTACACCTTC. This sequence encodes CASSLGRQGDYGYTF. The chain carries TRBV5-1 and TRBJ1-2; 7 positions match TRBD1. CDR1 is SGHRS, CDR2 YFSETQ, per germline. The CDR3 has 15 amino acids. J gave up 3 bases and V 0 bases, and 5 bases lay outside the gene matches.

The genes are TRBV12-2 and TRBJ2-2; the table's D call of TRBD1 was not tested on the DNA. TRBV12-2 has pseudogene status. CDR3 length: 16 amino acids. CDR3 in DNA: TGTGCAAGTCGCCCCTCGTGGCCTTCAATGCCCGGGGAGCTGTTTTTT. As protein: CASRPSWPSMPGELFF.

The V call is TRBV2, the J call TRBJ2-7; 8 nucleotides match TRBD1. Germline assignment: CDR1 SNHLY and CDR2 FYNNEI. The junction had 10 bases not matched to a gene; V was cut back by 7 bases and J by 2 bases. The CDR3 contains 15 residues. CDR3 residues: CASKSGQDLTYEQYF. CDR3 DNA: TGTGCCAGCAAATCGGGACAGGACCTAACCTACGAGCAGTACTTC.

The J gene is TRBJ2-1, the V gene TRBV5-4; 8 nucleotides align to TRBD2. Germline trimming cut 4 bases from V and 2 bases from J; bases unmatched to any gene: 11. Germline V gives CDR1 SGHNT, CDR2 YYREEE (reference sequence). The CDR3 loop spans 17 amino acids. CDR3 sequence (DNA): TGTGCCAGCAGCCCTGTGGTAGCGGGAATGACCTACAATGAGCAGTTCTTC. Translating gives CASSPVVAGMTYNEQFF.

This clone was picked up many times. This sequence joins TRBV10-3 and TRBJ1-1, with 7 bases aligning to TRBD1. The V and J ends lost 7 bases and 4 bases, in that order; junction bases with no gene match: 0. Looked up from germline, CDR1 is ENHRY and CDR2 is SYGVKD. The CDR3 runs 11 residues. CDR3 in amino acids: CAITGGTEAFF. The CDR3 nucleotides read TGTGCCATCACAGGGGGCACTGAAGCTTTCTTT.

The rearrangement uses TRBV19 and TRBJ1-1; 7 positions agree with TRBD1. This CDR3 contains 15 residues. Germline CDR1 and CDR2: LNHDA and SQIVND (reference sequence). The V gene end was trimmed by 4 bases and the J gene end by 5 bases; junction bases not matched to a gene: 10. In DNA, the CDR3 is TGTGCCAGTAGTAGTACGACAGGGTTCTTTACTGAAGCTTTCTTT. Amino acid sequence: CASSSTTGFFTEAFF.

The rearrangement links TRBV6-6 to TRBJ2-3, with a weak D call TRBD2 (6 bases). CDR1 is MNHNY and CDR2 is SVGAGI in the germline V gene (reference sequence). The V and J ends lost 8 bases and 5 bases respectively, with 11 bases between them. This CDR3 contains 12 residues. This CDR3 is CASGGAGDTQYF. As DNA, the CDR3 is TGTGCCAGCGGAGGAGCGGGAGATACGCAGTATTTT.

The chain combines TRBV27 with TRBJ2-6; maybe TRBD2 (6 bases). CDR3 size: 14 residues. Germline values: CDR1 MNHEY, CDR2 SMNVEV (reference sequence). Trimming left V 6 bases short and J 5 bases short, with 11 bases between. CDR3: CASSPSGWANVLTF. The CDR3, as DNA: TGTGCCAGCAGCCCGAGCGGGTGGGCCAACGTCCTGACTTTC. The full variable domain, completed using reference TRBV27 and TRBJ2-6, is EAQVTQNPRYLITVTGKKLTVTCSQNMNHEYMSWYRQDPGLGLRQIYYSMNVEVTDKGDVPEGYKVSRKEKRNFPLILESPSPNQTSLYFCASSPSGWANVLTFGAGSRLTVL.

This rearrangement joins TRBV6-1 to TRBJ2-1, with TRBD2 matching 13 bases. The V gene's germline CDR1 is MNHNS and CDR2 SASEGT. V shed 6 bases, J shed 15 bases, and the junction held 11 bases outside the gene matches. The length of the CDR3 is 14 residues. The CDR3 reads CASRIGTSGTGLFF. The CDR3 DNA reads TGTGCCAGCAGAATCGGGACTAGCGGGACGGGGCTGTTCTTC.